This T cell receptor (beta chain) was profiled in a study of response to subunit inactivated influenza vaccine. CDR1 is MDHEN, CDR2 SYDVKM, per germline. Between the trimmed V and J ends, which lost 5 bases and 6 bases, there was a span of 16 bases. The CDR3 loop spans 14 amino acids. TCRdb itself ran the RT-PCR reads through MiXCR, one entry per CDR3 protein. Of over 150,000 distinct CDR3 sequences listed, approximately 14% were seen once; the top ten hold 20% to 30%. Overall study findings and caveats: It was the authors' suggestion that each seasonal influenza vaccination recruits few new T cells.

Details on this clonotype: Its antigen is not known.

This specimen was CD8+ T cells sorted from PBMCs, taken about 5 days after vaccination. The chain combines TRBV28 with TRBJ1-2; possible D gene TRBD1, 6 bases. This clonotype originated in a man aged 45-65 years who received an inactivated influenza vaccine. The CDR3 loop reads CASSDRTSSHGYTF. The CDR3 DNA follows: TGTGCCAGCAGTGACAGGACCTCCAGTCATGGCTACACCTTC.